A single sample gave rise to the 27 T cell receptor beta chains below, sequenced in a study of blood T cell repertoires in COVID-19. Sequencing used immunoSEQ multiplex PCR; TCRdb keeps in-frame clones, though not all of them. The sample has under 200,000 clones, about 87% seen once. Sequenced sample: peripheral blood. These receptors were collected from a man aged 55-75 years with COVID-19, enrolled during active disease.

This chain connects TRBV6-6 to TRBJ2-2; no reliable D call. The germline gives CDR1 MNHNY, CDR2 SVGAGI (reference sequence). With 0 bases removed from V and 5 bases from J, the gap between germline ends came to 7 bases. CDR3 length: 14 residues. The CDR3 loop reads CASSYSSGTGELFF. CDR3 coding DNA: TGTGCCAGCAGTTACTCCTCCGGGACCGGGGAGCTGTTTTTT.

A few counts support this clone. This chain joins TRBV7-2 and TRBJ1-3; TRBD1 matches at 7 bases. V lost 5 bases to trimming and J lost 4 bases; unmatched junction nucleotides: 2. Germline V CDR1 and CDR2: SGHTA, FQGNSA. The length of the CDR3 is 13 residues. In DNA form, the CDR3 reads TGTGCCAGCAGCACGGACAGGGGAAACACCATATATTTT. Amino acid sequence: CASSTDRGNTIYF. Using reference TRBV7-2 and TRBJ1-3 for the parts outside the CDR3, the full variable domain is GAGVSQSPSNKVTEKGKDVELRCDPISGHTALYWYRQSLGQGLEFLIYFQGNSAPDKSGLPSDRFSAERTGGSVSTLTIQRTQQEDSAVYLCASSTDRGNTIYFGEGSWLTVV.

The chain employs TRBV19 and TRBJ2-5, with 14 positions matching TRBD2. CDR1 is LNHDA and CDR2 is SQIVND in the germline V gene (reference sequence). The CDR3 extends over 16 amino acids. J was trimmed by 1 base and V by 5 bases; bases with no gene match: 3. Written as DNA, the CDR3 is TGTGCCAGTAGTCAGGGACTAGCGGGAGCCCAAGAGACCCAGTACTTC. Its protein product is CASSQGLAGAQETQYF.

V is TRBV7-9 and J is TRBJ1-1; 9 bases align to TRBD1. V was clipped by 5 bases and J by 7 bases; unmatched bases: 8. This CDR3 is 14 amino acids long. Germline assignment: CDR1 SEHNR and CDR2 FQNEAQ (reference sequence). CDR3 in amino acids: CASSLDRGYGEAFF. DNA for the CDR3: TGTGCCAGCAGCCTAGACAGGGGGTATGGTGAAGCTTTCTTT.

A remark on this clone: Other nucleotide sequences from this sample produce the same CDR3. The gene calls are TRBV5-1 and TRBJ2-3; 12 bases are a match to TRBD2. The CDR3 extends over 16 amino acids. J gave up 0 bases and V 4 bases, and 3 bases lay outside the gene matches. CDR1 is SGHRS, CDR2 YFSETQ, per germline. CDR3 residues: CASSRGLAGSTDTQYF. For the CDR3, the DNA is TGCGCCAGCAGCAGAGGACTAGCGGGAAGCACAGATACGCAGTATTTT.

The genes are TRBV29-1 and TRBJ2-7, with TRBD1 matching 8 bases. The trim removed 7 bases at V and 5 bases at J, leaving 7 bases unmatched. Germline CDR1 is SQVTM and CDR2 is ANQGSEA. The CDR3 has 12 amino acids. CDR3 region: CSARTGPDEQYF. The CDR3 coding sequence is TGCAGCGCCCGGACAGGGCCCGACGAGCAGTACTTC.

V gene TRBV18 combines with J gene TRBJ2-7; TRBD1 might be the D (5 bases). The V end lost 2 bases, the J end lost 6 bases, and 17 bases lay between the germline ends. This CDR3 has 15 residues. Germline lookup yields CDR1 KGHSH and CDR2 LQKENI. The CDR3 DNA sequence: TGTGCCAGCTCACCATCGAGACAGAGAACGATCGAGCAGTACTTC. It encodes CASSPSRQRTIEQYF. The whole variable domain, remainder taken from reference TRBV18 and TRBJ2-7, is NAGVMQNPRHLVRRRGQEARLRCSPMKGHSHVYWYRQLPEEGLKFMVYLQKENIIDESGMPKERFSAEFPKEGPSILRIQQVVRGDSAAYFCASSPSRQRTIEQYFGPGTRLTVT.

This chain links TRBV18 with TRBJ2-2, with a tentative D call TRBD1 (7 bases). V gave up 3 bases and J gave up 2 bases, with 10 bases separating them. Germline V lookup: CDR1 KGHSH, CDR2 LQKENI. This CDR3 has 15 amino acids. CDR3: CASSPQGGNTGELFF. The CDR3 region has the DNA TGTGCCAGCTCACCCCAGGGGGGTAACACCGGGGAGCTGTTTTTT. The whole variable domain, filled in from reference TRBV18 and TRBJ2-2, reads NAGVMQNPRHLVRRRGQEARLRCSPMKGHSHVYWYRQLPEEGLKFMVYLQKENIIDESGMPKERFSAEFPKEGPSILRIQQVVRGDSAAYFCASSPQGGNTGELFFGEGSRLTVL.

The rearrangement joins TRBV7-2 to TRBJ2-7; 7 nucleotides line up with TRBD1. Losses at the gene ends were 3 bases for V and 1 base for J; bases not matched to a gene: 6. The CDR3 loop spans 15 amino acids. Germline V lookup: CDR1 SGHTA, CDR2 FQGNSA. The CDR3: CASSLGTVPSYEQYF. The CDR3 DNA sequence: TGTGCCAGCAGCTTGGGGACAGTCCCTTCCTACGAGCAGTACTTC.

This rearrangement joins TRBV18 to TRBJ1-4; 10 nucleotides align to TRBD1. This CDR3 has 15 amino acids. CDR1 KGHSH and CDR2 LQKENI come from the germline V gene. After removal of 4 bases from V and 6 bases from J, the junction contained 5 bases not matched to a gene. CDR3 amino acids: CASSQGQGGYEKLFF. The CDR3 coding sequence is TGTGCCAGCTCACAAGGACAGGGGGGCTATGAAAAACTGTTTTTT.

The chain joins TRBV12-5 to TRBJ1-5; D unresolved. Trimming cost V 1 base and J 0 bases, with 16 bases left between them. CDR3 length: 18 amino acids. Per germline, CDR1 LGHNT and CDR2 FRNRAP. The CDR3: CASGLDSGSGYSNQPQHF. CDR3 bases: TGTGCTAGTGGTTTGGACTCCGGGTCGGGGTATAGCAATCAGCCCCAGCATTTT.

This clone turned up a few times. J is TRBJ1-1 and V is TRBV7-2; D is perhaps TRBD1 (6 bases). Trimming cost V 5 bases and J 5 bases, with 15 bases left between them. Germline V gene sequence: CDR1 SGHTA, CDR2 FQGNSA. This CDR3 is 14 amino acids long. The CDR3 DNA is TGTGCCAGCAGCACCCCGGGGGGGCGGACTGAAGCTTTCTTT. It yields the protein CASSTPGGRTEAFF.

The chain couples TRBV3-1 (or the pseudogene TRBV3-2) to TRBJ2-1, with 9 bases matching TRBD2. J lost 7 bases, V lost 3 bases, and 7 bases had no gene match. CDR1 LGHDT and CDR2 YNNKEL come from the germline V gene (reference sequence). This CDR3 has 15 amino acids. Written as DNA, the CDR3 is TGTGCCAGCAGCCAGGGGCGGGGGGGAGGTAATGAGCAGTTCTTC. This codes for CASSQGRGGGNEQFF.

The CDR3 loop is CASNPDRVDEKLFF. The CDR3 DNA sequence: TGTGCCAGCAACCCCGACAGGGTTGATGAAAAACTGTTTTTT. The chain has TRBV6-6 and TRBJ1-4; 7 nucleotides agree with TRBD1. This CDR3 comprises 14 residues. Trimming at V came to 7 bases and at J to 6 bases, leaving 8 bases not matched to a gene. The germline V gene encodes CDR1 MNHNY and CDR2 SVGAGI (reference sequence).

DNA for the CDR3: TGTGCCAGTAGTCGGGACAGGGGAGGATACGAGCAGTACTTC. Translated: CASSRDRGGYEQYF. V usage is TRBV19 and J usage is TRBJ2-7, with 10 bases matching TRBD1. The CDR3 consists of 14 residues. V lost 5 bases and J lost 4; bases outside the gene matches: 5. Germline assignment: CDR1 LNHDA and CDR2 SQIVND (reference sequence). The full variable domain, completed using reference TRBV19 and TRBJ2-7, is DGGITQSPKYLFRKEGQNVTLSCEQNLNHDAMYWYRQDPGQGLRLIYYSQIVNDFQKGDIAEGYSVSREKKESFPLTVTSAQKNPTAFYLCASSRDRGGYEQYFGPGTRLTVT.

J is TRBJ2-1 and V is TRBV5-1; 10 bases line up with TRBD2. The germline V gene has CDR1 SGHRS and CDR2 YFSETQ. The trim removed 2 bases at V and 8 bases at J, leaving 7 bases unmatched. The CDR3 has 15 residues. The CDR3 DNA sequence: TGCGCCAGCAGCTTAGCAGCGGGAGGGCCGGATGAGCAGTTCTTC. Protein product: CASSLAAGGPDEQFF.

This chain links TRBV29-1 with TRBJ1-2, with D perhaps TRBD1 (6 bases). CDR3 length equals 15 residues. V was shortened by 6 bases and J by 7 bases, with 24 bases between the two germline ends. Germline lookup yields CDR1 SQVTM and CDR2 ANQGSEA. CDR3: CSVGPEWGRDGGYTF. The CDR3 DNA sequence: TGCAGCGTGGGTCCCGAGTGGGGGCGAGATGGTGGCTACACCTTC.

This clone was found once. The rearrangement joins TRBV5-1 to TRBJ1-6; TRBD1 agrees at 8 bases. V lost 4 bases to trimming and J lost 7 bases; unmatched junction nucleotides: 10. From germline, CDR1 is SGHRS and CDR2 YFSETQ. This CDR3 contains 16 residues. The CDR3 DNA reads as TGCGCCAGCAGCCTAACGACAGGGGCTGAGAATTCACCCCTCCACTTT. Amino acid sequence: CASSLTTGAENSPLHF.

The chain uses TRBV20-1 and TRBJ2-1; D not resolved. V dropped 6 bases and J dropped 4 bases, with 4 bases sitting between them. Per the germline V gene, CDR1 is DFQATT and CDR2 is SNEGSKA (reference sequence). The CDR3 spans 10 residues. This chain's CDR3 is CSAVYNEQFF. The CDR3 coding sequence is TGCAGTGCCGTTTACAATGAGCAGTTCTTC.

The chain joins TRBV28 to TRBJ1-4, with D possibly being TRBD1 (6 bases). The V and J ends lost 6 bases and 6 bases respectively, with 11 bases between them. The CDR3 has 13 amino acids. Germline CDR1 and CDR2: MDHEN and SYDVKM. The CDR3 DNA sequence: TGTGCCAGCAGCGGCAGGGGTTATGAAAAACTGTTTTTT. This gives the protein CASSGRGYEKLFF.

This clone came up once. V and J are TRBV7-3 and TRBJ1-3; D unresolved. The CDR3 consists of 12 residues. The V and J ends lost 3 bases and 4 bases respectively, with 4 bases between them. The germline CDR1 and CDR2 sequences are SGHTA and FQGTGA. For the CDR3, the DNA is TGTGCCAGCAGCTTGGCCGGAAACACCATATATTTT. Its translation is CASSLAGNTIYF.

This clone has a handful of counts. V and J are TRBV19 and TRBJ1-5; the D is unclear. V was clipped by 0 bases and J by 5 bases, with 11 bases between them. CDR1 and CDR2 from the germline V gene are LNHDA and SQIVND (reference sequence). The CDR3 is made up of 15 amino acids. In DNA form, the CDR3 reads TGTGCCAGTAGTATAGATCTGCGGCTTTATCAGCCCCAGCATTTT. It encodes CASSIDLRLYQPQHF. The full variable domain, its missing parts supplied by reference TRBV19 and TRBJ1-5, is DGGITQSPKYLFRKEGQNVTLSCEQNLNHDAMYWYRQDPGQGLRLIYYSQIVNDFQKGDIAEGYSVSREKKESFPLTVTSAQKNPTAFYLCASSIDLRLYQPQHFGDGTRLSIL.

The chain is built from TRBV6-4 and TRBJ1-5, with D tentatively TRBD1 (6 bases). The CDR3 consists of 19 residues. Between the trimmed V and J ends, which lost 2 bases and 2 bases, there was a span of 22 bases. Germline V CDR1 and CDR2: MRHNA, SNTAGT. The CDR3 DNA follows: TGTGCCAGCAGTGACCAAACTGGCCTTACAGGGAAGGGCAATCAGCCCCAGCATTTT. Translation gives CASSDQTGLTGKGNQPQHF.

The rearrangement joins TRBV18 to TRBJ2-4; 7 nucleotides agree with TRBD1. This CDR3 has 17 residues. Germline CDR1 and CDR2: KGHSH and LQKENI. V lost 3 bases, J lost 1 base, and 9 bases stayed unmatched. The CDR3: CASSPSDRNSAKNIQYF. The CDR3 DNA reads TGTGCCAGCTCACCTTCGGACAGGAATTCGGCCAAAAACATTCAGTACTTC. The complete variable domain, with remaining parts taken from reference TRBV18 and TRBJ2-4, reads NAGVMQNPRHLVRRRGQEARLRCSPMKGHSHVYWYRQLPEEGLKFMVYLQKENIIDESGMPKERFSAEFPKEGPSILRIQQVVRGDSAAYFCASSPSDRNSAKNIQYFGAGTRLSVL.

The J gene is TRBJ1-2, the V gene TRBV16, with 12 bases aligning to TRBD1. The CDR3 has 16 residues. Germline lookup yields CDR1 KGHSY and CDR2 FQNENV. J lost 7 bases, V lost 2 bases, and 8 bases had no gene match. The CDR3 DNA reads TGTGCCAGCAGCCAACAGGGACAGGGGGCGTTAGGTGGCTACACCTTC. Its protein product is CASSQQGQGALGGYTF.

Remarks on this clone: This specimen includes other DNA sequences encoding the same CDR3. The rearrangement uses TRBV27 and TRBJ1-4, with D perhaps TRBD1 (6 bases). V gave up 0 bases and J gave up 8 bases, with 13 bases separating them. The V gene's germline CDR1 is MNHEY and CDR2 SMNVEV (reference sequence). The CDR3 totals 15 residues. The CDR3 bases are TGTGCCAGCAGTTTATCCCGGGGGAGGGGGGAAAAACTGTTTTTT. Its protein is CASSLSRGRGEKLFF. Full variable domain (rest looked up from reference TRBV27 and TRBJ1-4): EAQVTQNPRYLITVTGKKLTVTCSQNMNHEYMSWYRQDPGLGLRQIYYSMNVEVTDKGDVPEGYKVSRKEKRNFPLILESPSPNQTSLYFCASSLSRGRGEKLFFGSGTQLSVL.

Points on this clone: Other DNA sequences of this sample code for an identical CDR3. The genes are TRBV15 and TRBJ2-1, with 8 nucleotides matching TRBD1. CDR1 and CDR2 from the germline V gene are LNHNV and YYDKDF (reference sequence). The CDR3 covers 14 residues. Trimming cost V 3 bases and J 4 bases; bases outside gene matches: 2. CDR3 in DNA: TGTGCCACCAGCAGGGACAGGGTTTACAATGAGCAGTTCTTC. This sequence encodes CATSRDRVYNEQFF.